Listed here are 11 T cell receptor beta chains from one sample, sequenced in a study of cytomegalovirus exposure and HLA in healthy donors. Researchers ran the PCR with 60 Vbeta and 13 Jbeta primers. Profiling relied on immunoSEQ multiplex PCR, and the TCRdb table lists in-frame clones only, not all of them. The data contain about 100,000 clones, around 73% of them singletons. Sequencing input: PBMCs. These receptors came from a woman aged 60-75 years in good health and CMV-seronegative.

This clone has only a few counts. The CDR3 DNA follows: TGTGCCAGCAGCTTGGGCGACAGGGCCCCTGGGGCCAACGTCCTGACTTTC. This sequence encodes CASSLGDRAPGANVLTF. This chain links TRBV7-9 with TRBJ2-6, with TRBD1 identical over 7 bases. V lost 3 bases to trimming and J lost 2 bases; unmatched junction nucleotides: 7. The CDR3 runs 17 residues. Germline CDR1 reads SEHNR; CDR2 reads FQNEAQ (reference sequence).

This chain connects TRBV5-4 to TRBJ1-2; 9 bases match TRBD1. CDR3 length equals 17 residues. The V and J ends lost 0 bases and 4 bases, in that order; junction bases with no gene match: 10. Germline CDR1 and CDR2: SGHNT and YYREEE (reference sequence). For the CDR3, the DNA is TGTGCCAGCAGCTTGGGGGCAGGGACAGGGTTACTCTATGGCTACACCTTC. It translates to CASSLGAGTGLLYGYTF.

This chain connects TRBV30 to TRBJ2-1, with TRBD2 matching over 9 bases. V shed 4 bases and J 4 bases; nucleotides not matched to a gene: 2. CDR3 length: 13 amino acids. Germline V gene data show CDR1 as GTSNPN and CDR2 as SVGIG (reference sequence). The DNA for the CDR3 is TGTGCCTGGATGACTAGCGGATACAATGAGCAGTTCTTC. It translates to CAWMTSGYNEQFF.

The rearrangement links TRBV5-4 to TRBJ2-3; no clear D. Germline CDR1 and CDR2: SGHNT and YYREEE (reference sequence). The length of the CDR3 is 14 residues. Trimming cost V 4 bases and J 5 bases, with 14 bases left between them. CDR3 protein: CASSLSQVQDTQYF. The DNA for the CDR3 is TGTGCCAGCAGCCTCAGTCAGGTCCAAGATACGCAGTATTTT. The whole variable domain, remainder taken from reference TRBV5-4 and TRBJ2-3, is ETGVTQSPTHLIKTRGQQVTLRCSSQSGHNTVSWYQQALGQGPQFIFQYYREEENGRGNFPPRFSGLQFPNYSSELNVNALELDDSALYLCASSLSQVQDTQYFGPGTRLTVL.

Notes on this clone: The CDR3 does not close with the conserved phenylalanine or tryptophan, likely indicating a read error. The CDR3, as DNA: TGCGCCAGCAGCGACCAGGGGGCGAACTATGGCTACACCCTC. This sequence encodes CASSDQGANYGYTL. The V gene is TRBV5-1, the J gene TRBJ1-2, with 8 bases identical to TRBD1. Germline V gene lookup returns CDR1 SGHRS and CDR2 YFSETQ. This CDR3 region has 14 residues. V lost 4 bases and J lost 2; bases outside the gene matches: 4.

V usage is TRBV10-2 and J usage is TRBJ2-1; TRBD2 is a possible D gene (5 bases). The V and J ends lost 2 bases and 2 bases respectively, with 10 bases between them. Germline V gene lookup returns CDR1 WSHSY and CDR2 SAAADI. The CDR3 is 15 amino acids. CDR3 region: CASSERRGTYNEQFF. CDR3 nucleotides: TGCGCCAGCAGTGAGCGTCGGGGAACCTACAATGAGCAGTTCTTC.

The rearrangement uses TRBV5-1 and TRBJ2-1; perhaps TRBD2 as D (5 bases). The germline gives CDR1 SGHRS, CDR2 YFSETQ. CDR3 length: 15 amino acids. Trimming left V 0 bases short and J 7 bases short, with 14 bases between. CDR3 sequence: CASSLAATRENEQFF. For the CDR3, the DNA is TGCGCCAGCAGCTTGGCCGCGACAAGGGAGAATGAGCAGTTCTTC.

The chain employs TRBV30 and TRBJ2-1, with 13 bases fitting TRBD2. This CDR3 is 14 amino acids long. CDR1 and CDR2 from the germline V gene are GTSNPN and SVGIG (reference sequence). V trimming: 3 bases; J trimming: 14 bases; junction bases outside the gene matches: 10. This chain's CDR3 is CAWRSTSGRALEFF. In nucleotides, the CDR3 is TGTGCCTGGAGGTCTACTAGCGGGAGGGCCCTCGAGTTCTTC.

The chain combines TRBV19 with TRBJ2-1; TRBD2 matches at 12 bases. V shed 8 bases, J shed 15 bases, and the junction held 11 bases outside the gene matches. Per germline, CDR1 LNHDA and CDR2 SQIVND (reference sequence). This CDR3 has 13 residues. CDR3 sequence: CASGGRGLAGRFF. Here the CDR3 DNA reads TGTGCCAGTGGTGGTCGGGGACTAGCGGGTCGGTTCTTC.

This rearrangement joins TRBV4-3 to TRBJ1-6, with D maybe TRBD1 (6 bases). Trimming took 3 bases from V and 7 from J, leaving 16 bases between them. The CDR3 has 16 residues. Germline CDR1 and CDR2: LGHNA and YSLEER. CDR3 bases: TGCGCCAGCAGCCACGCCCGGGGGGCGCGGAATTCACCCCTCCACTTT. This encodes CASSHARGARNSPLHF.

The rearrangement links TRBV15 to TRBJ1-5, with 8 bases that match TRBD1. Germline V gene data show CDR1 as LNHNV and CDR2 as YYDKDF (reference sequence). This CDR3 has 17 residues. The trim removed 0 bases at V and 1 base at J, leaving 5 bases unmatched. This chain's CDR3 is CATSRDKTGASNQPQHF. As DNA, the CDR3 is TGTGCCACCAGCAGAGACAAGACAGGGGCCAGCAATCAGCCCCAGCATTTT.